This T cell receptor (beta chain) emerged from a study of identical twins. TCRdb itself ran the 5' RACE reads through MiXCR, one entry per CDR3 protein. The table includes some 900,000 distinct CDR3 sequences, about 12% detected once. The sample also formed part of further work on yellow fever vaccine responses in identical twins.

Sequencing was carried out using PBMCs. This clonotype was sampled from a woman aged 18-29 years in good health.

The CDR3 DNA sequence: TGTGCCAGCAGCTTGGGTTGGGCTACAGGATACTTC. This gives the protein CASSLGWATGYF. This chain uses TRBV7-9 with TRBJ2-5; maybe TRBD1 (5 bases). V lost 3 bases and J 14 bases, leaving 16 bases between the germline ends. Germline-derived CDR1 and CDR2 are SEHNR and FQNEAQ (reference sequence). The CDR3 has 12 amino acids.